Sequencing of this TCR beta chain was carried out in a study of T cell repertoires in cytomegalovirus infection (dated by TCRdb to the late 2010s). With regard to the full study: Because public TCR beta signatures pointed to carriage of CMV infection together with the matching HLA type, the HLA type of each donor mattered for the analysis.

V is reduced by 3 bases and J by 6 bases, leaving a spacing of 5 bases between them. The germline V gene (reference sequence) gives CDR1 as SEHNR and CDR2 as FQNEAQ. The CDR3 contains 12 residues, cysteine and phenylalanine counted. The DNA shown is the 36-base CDR3, in frame from base 1. What the research found in general, with its limitations: Cumulative frequency of public TCR beta family members discriminated carriers of CMV infection plus the relevant HLA type in this cohort and an independent roughly 320-donor cohort. The ex vivo response was dominated by HLA-C-restricted CMV-specific TCR beta clonotypes, which also provided the single most frequent clonotype in two of eight donors.

This clonotype turned up a few times. Its antigen remains unidentified. No base quality information exists; no much larger clone differs at one position. The sequencer was an Illumina HiSeq 1500. TCRdb trimmed the raw reads at Q25, called clones with MiXCR and kept productive beta chains. Rows are unified per CDR3 protein, each entry keeping the most common DNA and genes. The sample contains 400,000 or so distinct CDR3 sequences, approximately 31% of them found a single time. The ten largest clones capture roughly 15% of the sample. The chain employs TRBV7-9 and TRBJ1-4; TRBD1 might be the D gene, on 5 matching bases. The TCR sequence derives from a human donor in good health (CMV status not recorded). Some clones in this sample may be carry-over from other donors' samples. Sequenced sample: PBMCs. The CDR3 loop reads CASSFRDEKLFF. The DNA sequence follows: TGTGCCAGCAGCTTCAGGGATGAAAAACTGTTTTTT.